The 22 T cell receptor beta chains given below trace back to one sample, sequenced in a study of blood T cells in healthy people across ages. Together with a sample-barcoded 5' primer, a J-beta primer mix was included in a second PCR lasting about 7 to 11 cycles. TCRdb analysed the 5' RACE reads with MiXCR anew, one entry per CDR3 protein. The sample yields about 970,000 distinct CDR3 sequences, about 53% seen once. The sample comprised blood. Receptors originate from a woman in her sixties in good health.

This clonotype showed up just a few times. The chain recombines TRBV5-6 with TRBJ2-5, with 7 bases lining up with TRBD1. Germline V gene sequence: CDR1 SGHDT, CDR2 YYEEEE. Losses at the gene ends were 4 bases for V and 1 base for J; bases not matched to a gene: 10. The CDR3 consists of 16 residues. CDR3 sequence (DNA): TGTGCCAGCAGCCTGGTGGGGACAGCATTCCAAGAGACCCAGTACTTC. This codes for CASSLVGTAFQETQYF.

V usage is TRBV11-2 and J usage is TRBJ2-7, with a possible D match to TRBD1 (6 bases). CDR1 SGHAT and CDR2 FQNNGV come from the germline V gene. This CDR3 has 15 residues. Trimming stripped 5 bases from V and 6 bases from J, with 20 bases between. The CDR3 region is CASSHLGTGIVEQYF. The CDR3 DNA reads as TGTGCCAGCAGCCACCTCGGTACAGGGATTGTCGAGCAGTACTTC.

This rearrangement joins TRBV7-9 to TRBJ1-4; D might be TRBD1 (5 bases). Germline CDR1 SEHNR, CDR2 FQNEAQ (reference sequence). Trimming took 2 bases from V and 3 from J, leaving 10 bases between them. This CDR3 contains 15 residues. CDR3 residues: CASSLRGTANEKLFF. Written as DNA, the CDR3 is TGTGCCAGCAGCTTAAGGGGTACGGCTAATGAAAAACTGTTTTTT.

The J gene is TRBJ2-7, the V gene TRBV24-1, with 7 bases identical to TRBD2. The DNA end lines up better with TRBJ2-4; the J call may be wrong. This CDR3 comprises 16 residues. The germline gives CDR1 KGHDR, CDR2 SFDVKD. The CDR3 bases are TGTGCCACCAGTGATCCCTCGACGGGAGGATCTAACATTCAGTACTTC. Its translation: CATSDPSTGGSNIQYF.

This chain connects TRBV15 to TRBJ1-5; D is ambiguous. The CDR3 is 13 amino acids. V shed 0 bases and J shed 5 bases, with 5 bases lying between them. Per the germline V gene, CDR1 is LNHNV and CDR2 is YYDKDF (reference sequence). The CDR3 here is CATSREEDQPQHF. CDR3 sequence (DNA): TGTGCCACCAGCAGAGAGGAGGATCAGCCCCAGCATTTT. The whole variable domain, remainder taken from reference TRBV15 and TRBJ1-5, is DAMVIQNPRYQVTQFGKPVTLSCSQTLNHNVMYWYQQKSSQAPKLLFHYYDKDFNNEADTPDNFQSRRPNTSFCFLDIRSPGLGDTAMYLCATSREEDQPQHFGDGTRLSIL.

The chain links TRBV7-3 to TRBJ2-3; 7 nucleotides align to TRBD2. Unmatched junction bases numbered 14, after V lost 8 bases and J lost 3 bases. CDR1 and CDR2 from the germline V gene are SGHTA and FQGTGA. The CDR3 sequence is 16 residues long. The CDR3 is CASGPTGTMTTDTQYF. The DNA of the CDR3 is TGTGCCAGCGGCCCGACCGGGACTATGACAACAGATACGCAGTATTTT.

With respect to this clonotype: Given a much more abundant clone one base away, this may be a read error. The gene calls are TRBV4-2 and TRBJ2-5; D is uncertain. V shed 0 bases and J shed 2 bases, with 4 bases lying between them. The CDR3 consists of 13 residues. Germline loops: CDR1 LGHNA, CDR2 YNFKEQ. CDR3 amino acids: CASSQEGQETQYF. In DNA, the CDR3 is TGTGCCAGCAGCCAAGAAGGGCAAGAGACCCAGTACTTC.

This clonotype was counted a few times. The CDR3 bases are TGTGCCAGCAGCTTGTTGAGCGCTAGCGGGAGAAGGTGGACAGATACGCAGTATTTT. Amino acid sequence: CASSLLSASGRRWTDTQYF. This chain connects TRBV5-5 to TRBJ2-3; 10 bases agree with TRBD2. V lost 1 base and J lost 3; bases outside the gene matches: 14. Germline-derived CDR1 and CDR2 are SGHKS and YYEKEE (reference sequence). This CDR3 is 19 amino acids long.

The J gene is TRBJ2-1, the V gene TRBV5-1, with D tentatively TRBD1 (5 bases). In germline, CDR1 is SGHRS, CDR2 YFSETQ. CDR3 length: 14 residues. Trimming left V 2 bases short and J 6 bases short, with 12 bases between. The CDR3 region has the DNA TGCGCCAGCAGCTTCACAGGAACGGTCAATGAGCAGTTCTTC. It yields the protein CASSFTGTVNEQFF.

The gene calls are TRBV2 and TRBJ1-6; D remains ambiguous. Germline CDR1 reads SNHLY; CDR2 reads FYNNEI. The V and J ends lost 4 bases and 8 bases respectively, with 9 bases between them. The CDR3 runs to 13 residues. CDR3 sequence reads: CASSGDGDSPLHF. In nucleotides, the CDR3 is TGTGCCAGCAGTGGCGACGGAGATTCACCCCTCCACTTT.

The chain is built from TRBV2 and TRBJ1-1; TRBD1 might be the D (5 bases). V was pared by 4 bases and J by 2 bases, with 14 bases between. The CDR3 has 15 residues. Germline V gives CDR1 SNHLY, CDR2 FYNNEI. In DNA, the CDR3 is TGTGCCAGCAGTGCTAGAGGGGCTGGAAACACTGAAGCTTTCTTT. This gives the protein CASSARGAGNTEAFF.

The chain employs TRBV7-2 and TRBJ2-1; D gene uncertain. Trimming left V 4 bases short and J 5 bases short, with 9 bases between. CDR1 SGHTA and CDR2 FQGNSA come from the germline V gene. The CDR3 is 13 residues long. The CDR3 region is CASSSILNNEQFF. The CDR3 region has the DNA TGTGCCAGCAGCTCTATTCTTAACAATGAGCAGTTCTTC.

This clonotype was picked up a small number of times. The rearrangement joins TRBV18 to TRBJ2-3, with 11 positions matching TRBD2. Germline loops: CDR1 KGHSH, CDR2 LQKENI. The CDR3 extends over 15 amino acids. Trimming at V came to 5 bases and at J to 4 bases, leaving 5 bases not matched to a gene. The CDR3 DNA reads as TGTGCCAGCTCAACACTAGCGGGAGAGGCAGATACGCAGTATTTT. Protein product: CASSTLAGEADTQYF.

The gene calls are TRBV5-1 and TRBJ2-2, with 7 bases lining up with TRBD1. This CDR3 is 14 amino acids long. With 4 bases clipped from V and 3 bases from J, the junction kept 3 bases outside the gene matches. In germline, CDR1 is SGHRS, CDR2 YFSETQ. The CDR3 coding sequence is TGCGCCAGCAGCACGGGACAGTACACCGGGGAGCTGTTTTTT. It codes for CASSTGQYTGELFF.

This chain joins TRBV4-2 and TRBJ1-2; unclear D gene. This CDR3 spans 15 amino acids. Germline V gene sequence: CDR1 LGHNA, CDR2 YNFKEQ. The V end lost 1 base, the J end lost 8 bases, and 17 bases lay between the germline ends. The CDR3 sequence: CASSQVGGLGEGYTF. DNA of the CDR3: TGTGCCAGCAGCCAAGTAGGTGGGCTCGGCGAAGGCTACACCTTC.

The DNA of the CDR3 is TGCGCCAGCAGCTTCTCCCCCCAACGGGGGGACCCCTACGAGCAGTACTTC. The encoded protein is CASSFSPQRGDPYEQYF. The genes are TRBV5-1 and TRBJ2-5; 7 bases map to TRBD2. The DNA matches TRBJ2-7 better at its end, which makes the J call doubtful. Germline V gives CDR1 SGHRS, CDR2 YFSETQ. The CDR3 sequence is 17 residues long.

This clonotype showed up just a few times. This sequence joins TRBV30 and TRBJ2-1; D remains unclear. The CDR3 runs to 11 residues. Looked up from germline, CDR1 is GTSNPN and CDR2 is SVGIG (reference sequence). Trimming removed 2 bases at V and 6 bases at J, with 5 bases between. This CDR3 reads CAWSPLNEQFF. In DNA form, the CDR3 reads TGTGCCTGGAGTCCTCTCAATGAGCAGTTCTTC.

The gene calls are TRBV29-1 and TRBJ2-5; 9 bases match TRBD2. The germline V gene encodes CDR1 SQVTM and CDR2 ANQGSEA. The V gene end was trimmed by 4 bases and the J gene end by 4 bases; junction bases not matched to a gene: 7. The CDR3 sequence is 14 residues long. The CDR3 here is CSVVGSGGGETQYF. CDR3 nucleotides: TGCAGCGTTGTGGGTAGCGGGGGAGGAGAGACCCAGTACTTC.

The V gene is TRBV3-1, the J gene TRBJ2-7; D remains ambiguous. V was trimmed by 1 base and J by 2 bases, leaving 9 bases between them. In germline, CDR1 is LGHDT, CDR2 YNNKEL (reference sequence). CDR3 length equals 14 residues. This CDR3 is CASSQARSTYEQYF. DNA for the CDR3: TGTGCCAGCAGCCAAGCCAGGAGTACCTACGAGCAGTACTTC.

CDR3: CASSLSKAMGEAFF. CDR3 coding DNA: TGTGCCAGCAGCTTAAGTAAGGCTATGGGTGAAGCTTTCTTT. V usage is TRBV7-2 and J usage is TRBJ1-1; D is unclear. The CDR3 consists of 14 residues. Germline lookup yields CDR1 SGHTA and CDR2 FQGNSA. Trimming took off 2 bases at V and 7 bases at J, with 14 bases between the two ends.

In regard to this clonotype: One end of the junction does not line up with germline, which may come from a read error. The chain couples TRBV29-1 to TRBJ2-3, with D perhaps being TRBD1 or TRBD2 (6 bases each). Looked up from germline, CDR1 is SQVTM and CDR2 is ANQGSEA. CDR3 length: 13 amino acids. CDR3 protein: CSIEGGSTDTQYF. The CDR3 nucleotides are TGCAGCATTGAAGGGGGGAGCACAGATACGCAGTATTTT.

At least ten counts were recorded for this clonotype. This chain uses TRBV12-3 or TRBV12-4 with TRBJ1-6; D uncertain. With 5 bases removed from V and 3 bases from J, the gap between germline ends came to 8 bases. This CDR3 is 14 amino acids long. CDR3 bases: TGTGCCAGCAGTACATCGGACTATAATTCACCCCTCCACTTT. Translation: CASSTSDYNSPLHF.